The entry below gives a single T cell receptor beta chain sequence along with its context. Antigen unknown. This sample stems from a study of cytomegalovirus exposure and HLA in healthy donors. The study, taken as a whole, reports: In an earlier analysis, productive rearrangement rates for most beta V segments clustered near 87% or 30%. Upon later analysis, TCR association rates were observed to vary by HLA locus, being highest for DRB1 and lowest for HLA-C.

The PCR employed 60 Vbeta primers together with 13 Jbeta primers. Sequencing used immunoSEQ multiplex PCR; TCRdb keeps in-frame clones, though not all of them. The table has 85,000 to 120,000 clones, around 85% seen once. CDR1 is SGHTA and CDR2 is FQGNSA in the germline V gene. This CDR3 comprises 14 residues. V lost 3 bases and J lost 4; bases outside the gene matches: 2. The chain carries TRBV7-2 and TRBJ2-3; 9 bases align to TRBD2. The sample consisted of PBMCs. This TCR derives from a man aged 55 to 70 in good health and CMV-seronegative. CDR3 DNA sequence: TGTGCCAGCAGCTTGGGACTAGCCCCAGATACGCAGTATTTT. Protein sequence: CASSLGLAPDTQYF.